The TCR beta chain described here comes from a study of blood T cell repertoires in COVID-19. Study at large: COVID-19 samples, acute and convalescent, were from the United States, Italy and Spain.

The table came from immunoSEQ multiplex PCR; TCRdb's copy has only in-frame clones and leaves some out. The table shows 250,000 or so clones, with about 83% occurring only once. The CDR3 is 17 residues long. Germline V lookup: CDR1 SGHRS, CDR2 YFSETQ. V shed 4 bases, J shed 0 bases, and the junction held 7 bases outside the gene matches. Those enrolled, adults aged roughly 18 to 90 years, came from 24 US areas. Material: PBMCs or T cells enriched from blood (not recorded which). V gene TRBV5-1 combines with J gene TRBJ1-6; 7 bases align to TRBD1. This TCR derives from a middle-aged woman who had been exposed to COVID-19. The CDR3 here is CASSPGGQSSYNSPLHF. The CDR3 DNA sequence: TGCGCCAGCAGCCCAGGGGGGCAAAGCTCCTATAATTCACCCCTCCACTTT. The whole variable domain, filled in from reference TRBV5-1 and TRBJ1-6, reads KAGVTQTPRYLIKTRGQQVTLSCSPISGHRSVSWYQQTPGQGLQFLFEYFSETQRNKGNFPGRFSGRQFSNSRSEMNVSTLELGDSALYLCASSPGGQSSYNSPLHFGNGTRLTVT.